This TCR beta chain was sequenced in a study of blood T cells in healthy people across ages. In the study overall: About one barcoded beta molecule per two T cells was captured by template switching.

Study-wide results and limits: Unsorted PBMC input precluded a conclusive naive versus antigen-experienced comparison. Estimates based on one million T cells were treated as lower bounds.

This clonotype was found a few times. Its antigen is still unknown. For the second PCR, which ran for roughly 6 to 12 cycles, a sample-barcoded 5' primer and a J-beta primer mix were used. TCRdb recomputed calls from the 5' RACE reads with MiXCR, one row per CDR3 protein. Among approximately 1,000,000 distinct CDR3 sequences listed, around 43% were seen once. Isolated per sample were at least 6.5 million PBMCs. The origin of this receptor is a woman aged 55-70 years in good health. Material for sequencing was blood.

The CDR3 DNA follows: TGTGCCAGCAGCCCCCCCTCCGACAGGCTACCCTACGAGCAGTACTTC. Translation gives CASSPPSDRLPYEQYF. The gene calls are TRBV6-2 or TRBV6-3 and TRBJ2-7; D possibly corresponds to TRBD1 (6 bases). Per the germline V gene, CDR1 is MNHEY and CDR2 is SVGEGT. This CDR3 contains 16 residues. Trimming took off 6 bases at V and 2 bases at J, with 20 bases between the two ends.